This T cell receptor beta chain was captured by sequencing in a study of cytomegalovirus exposure and HLA in healthy donors. Overall study context: Prior work identified 100 million to 130 million unique TCR beta sequences in about 179 million T cells.

This CDR3 is 15 amino acids long. V was clipped by 3 bases and J by 0 bases; unmatched bases: 1. Germline V gene data show CDR1 as MNHEY and CDR2 as SMNVEV (reference sequence). Healthy bone marrow donors supplied every sample. A multiplex PCR was run with 60 Vbeta primers and 13 Jbeta primers. Assay used: immunoSEQ multiplex PCR; TCRdb lists only in-frame clones, some missing. The data show hundreds of thousands of clones, 70% to 90% seen once. The sequenced sample was PBMCs. The clonotype was recovered from a girl aged 2 to 10 in good health and CMV-seronegative. The chain recombines TRBV27 with TRBJ2-3; 9 nucleotides agree with TRBD1. The CDR3 is CASSLDRGSTDTQYF. Here the CDR3 DNA reads TGTGCCAGCAGTTTGGACAGGGGCAGCACAGATACGCAGTATTTT.